This TCR beta chain was sequenced in a study of blood T cells in healthy people across ages. The study, taken as a whole, reports: Fewer expanded clones and more diversity marked long-lived versus aged donors.

The second PCR ran roughly 6 to 11 cycles with a sample-barcoded 5' primer and J-beta primers. From the 5' RACE reads, TCRdb called clonotypes with MiXCR, one entry per CDR3 protein. The sample has 920,000 or so distinct CDR3 sequences, around 45% seen once. For this clonotype: Its antigen is unidentified.

This CDR3 has 11 amino acids. Trimming took 3 bases from V and 11 from J, leaving 8 bases between them. The source of this sequence is a woman aged 55-69 years in good health. Specimen: blood. The J gene is TRBJ1-5, the V gene TRBV12-3 or TRBV12-4; TRBD1 is a possible D gene (6 bases). CDR3 residues: CASSFGDTQHF. The CDR3, as DNA: TGTGCCAGCAGTTTTGGGGACACCCAGCATTTT.